This record covers a single T cell receptor (beta chain). What it binds is unknown. Germline is not matched at one junction end, which may reflect a read error. The sample belongs to a study of cytomegalovirus exposure and HLA in healthy donors. The PCR made use of 60 Vbeta and 13 Jbeta primers. Libraries were prepared by immunoSEQ multiplex PCR; TCRdb keeps only in-frame clonotypes and omits some of them. The repertoire holds fewer than 200,000 clones, with just over 70% as singletons. The CDR3 has 16 amino acids. The germline V gene has CDR1 SGDLS and CDR2 YYNGEE. The study, taken as a whole, reports: In vitro experiments confirmed that a few CMV-associated chains were specific for CMV antigens. The only immune exposure information that was available was CMV serostatus.

The V gene is TRBV9, the J gene TRBJ2-1; the match to TRBD2 covers 12 bases. This clonotype was obtained from a human donor in good health. The sequenced sample was PBMCs. The chain's CDR3 is CARSGPSSGGAYEQFF. DNA for the CDR3: TGTGCCCGCAGCGGGCCCTCTAGCGGGGGGGCCTATGAGCAGTTCTTC.